This T cell receptor beta chain was recorded in a study of cytomegalovirus exposure and HLA in healthy donors. Study outcomes and limitations: Later genetic work tied a missense DCLRE1C variant to beta-chain V and J trimming. Diagnosis of cytomegalovirus status made by the classifier reportedly showed high specificity and sensitivity. A later analysis linked some 17,000 TCR beta sequences to HLA alleles at 0.05 false discovery rate.

It was with 60 Vbeta and 13 Jbeta primers that the PCR ran. Data came from immunoSEQ multiplex PCR; TCRdb stores just in-frame clones and leaves some out. In the table there are approximately 110,000 clones, around three quarters of which are singletons. As for the donors, each was a healthy bone marrow donor. The CDR3 sequence is 13 residues long. After removal of 6 bases from V and 8 bases from J, the junction contained 8 bases not matched to a gene. Germline-derived CDR1 and CDR2 are MNHEY and SVGAGI. Notes on this clone: The antigen is unknown.

The specimen was PBMCs. The chain recombines TRBV6-5 with TRBJ1-2, with 8 bases that match TRBD1. This sequence originates from a man aged 45-65 years in good health and CMV-seropositive. In DNA form, the CDR3 reads TGTGCCAGCAGCCCAACAGGGGGGAAGGGCTACACCTTC. Its translation: CASSPTGGKGYTF.